This TCR beta chain is drawn from a study of T cell repertoires in cytomegalovirus infection. This clonotype is categorized as medium-sized. Its antigen is still unknown. TCRdb re-called the reads with MiXCR, one entry per CDR3 protein. The sample comprises tens of thousands of distinct CDR3 sequences, approximately 20% of which are singletons, and about 55% rests with the top ten. The source is a human donor in good health (CMV status not recorded). Some clones in this sample may be carry-over from other donors' samples. Sequenced here: CD8+ T cells from cultured PBMCs, sampled from culture after CMV antigen stimulation.

The CDR3 protein is CASSQDRTDYSYNEQFF. For the CDR3, the DNA is TGCGCCAGCAGCCAAGATCGGACAGATTACTCCTACAATGAGCAGTTCTTC. The chain uses TRBV4-1 and TRBJ2-1; a weak D match, TRBD1 (6 bases). CDR1 is MGHRA, CDR2 YSYEKL, per germline. Trimming pared 0 bases from V and 0 bases from J, leaving 12 bases between. The CDR3 is 17 residues long.